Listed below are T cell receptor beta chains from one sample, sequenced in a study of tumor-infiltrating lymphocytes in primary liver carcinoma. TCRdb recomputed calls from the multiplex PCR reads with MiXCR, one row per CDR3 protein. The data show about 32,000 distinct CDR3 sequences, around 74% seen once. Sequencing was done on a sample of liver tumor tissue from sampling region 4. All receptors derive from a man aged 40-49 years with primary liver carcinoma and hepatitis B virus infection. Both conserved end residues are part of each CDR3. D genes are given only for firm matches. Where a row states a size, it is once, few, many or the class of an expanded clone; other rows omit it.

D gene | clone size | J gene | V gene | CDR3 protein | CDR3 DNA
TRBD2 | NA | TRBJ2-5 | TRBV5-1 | CASSLFGTEGGAQYF | TGCGCCAGCAGCCTGTTCGGGACTGAGGGAGGGGCCCAGTACTTC
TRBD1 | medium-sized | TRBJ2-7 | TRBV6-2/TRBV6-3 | CASSYRTGAAEQYF | TGTGCCAGCAGTTACCGGACAGGGGCGGCCGAGCAGTACTTC
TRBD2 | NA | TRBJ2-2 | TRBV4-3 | CACSQDSLGLAGLGGLFF | TGCGCCTGCAGCCAAGATAGCCTGGGACTAGCGGGCCTGGGGGGGCTGTTTTTT
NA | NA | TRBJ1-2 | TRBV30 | CAWSGTYGYAF | TGTGCTTGGAGTGGGACCTATGGCTACGCCTTC
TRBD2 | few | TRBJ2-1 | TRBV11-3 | CASSRGEGHNNEQFF | TGTGCCAGCAGCCGAGGGGAGGGCCACAACAATGAGCAGTTCTTC
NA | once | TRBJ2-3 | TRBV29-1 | CCTLPRERGTDTQYF | TGCTGCACCCTGCCCCGGGAGAGGGGCACAGATACGCAGTATTTT
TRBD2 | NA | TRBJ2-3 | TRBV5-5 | CAGSPTGTSWSGDTQYF | TGTGCCGGCAGCCCGACCGGGACTAGCTGGAGTGGAGATACGCAGTATTTT
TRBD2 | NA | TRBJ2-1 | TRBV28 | CASSPLGLAGWPYNEQFF | TGTGCCAGCAGTCCCCTCGGACTAGCGGGATGGCCCTATAATGAGCAGTTCTTC
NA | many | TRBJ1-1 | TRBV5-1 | CASGLSREEAFF | TGCGCCAGCGGCTTGTCCCGGGAAGAAGCTTTCTTT
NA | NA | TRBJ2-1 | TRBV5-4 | CTSSLGCGSGGYNERFF | TGTACCAGCAGCTTGGGATGCGGGTCGGGGGGCTACAATGAGCGGTTCTTC
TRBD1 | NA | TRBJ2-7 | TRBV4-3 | CASSQAPGTGRYEQYF | TGCGCCAGCAGCCAAGCACCCGGGACAGGGCGGTACGAGCAGTACTTC
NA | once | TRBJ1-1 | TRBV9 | CTSGRGGEAESFF | TGTACCAGCGGGAGGGGCGGGGAGGCTGAATCTTTCTTT
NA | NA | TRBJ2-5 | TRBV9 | CASSPGLETQCF | TGTGCCAGCAGCCCGGGGTTGGAGACCCAGTGCTTC
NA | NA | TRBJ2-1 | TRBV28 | CASIPPELGGYNEQFF | TGTGCCAGCATCCCCCCGGAGTTGGGAGGCTACAATGAGCAGTTCTTC